These 11 T cell receptor beta chains originate from one sample sequenced in a study of T cell responses to AZD1222 COVID-19 vaccine. This table comes from immunoSEQ multiplex PCR, and its TCRdb copy is limited to in-frame clones, with some not included. The table includes 70,000 to 90,000 clones, around 80% detected once. Sequences were derived from peripheral blood, sampled on day 0 of AZD1222 vaccination. These receptors originate from an adult in good health.

The chain joins TRBV7-9 to TRBJ1-5; D not resolved. Between the trimmed V and J ends, which lost 4 bases and 5 bases, there was a span of 9 bases. Per the germline V gene, CDR1 is SEHNR and CDR2 is FQNEAQ (reference sequence). This CDR3 is built from 13 residues. CDR3 in amino acids: CASSSWVDQPQHF. The CDR3 DNA is TGTGCCAGCAGCTCGTGGGTCGATCAGCCCCAGCATTTT.

The chain carries TRBV5-5 and TRBJ1-2; no definite D call. This CDR3 has 15 residues. V gave up 1 base and J gave up 5 bases, with 15 bases separating them. Germline V gene data show CDR1 as SGHKS and CDR2 as YYEKEE (reference sequence). The CDR3 bases are TGTGCCAGCAGCTTGAACGGGCAGGACGTATATGGCTACACCTTC. Protein product: CASSLNGQDVYGYTF.

The chain couples TRBV11-2 to TRBJ2-7; D possibly uses TRBD1 or TRBD2 (5 bases each). The germline V gene encodes CDR1 SGHAT and CDR2 FQNNGV. The CDR3 totals 15 residues. V lost 4 bases, J lost 2 bases, and 15 bases lay in between. CDR3 region: CASSSYGTATYEQYF. The CDR3 bases are TGTGCCAGCAGCTCCTACGGGACGGCCACCTACGAGCAGTACTTC.

The chain recombines TRBV2 with TRBJ1-6; weak D call: TRBD1 (6 bases). Germline CDR1 is SNHLY and CDR2 is FYNNEI. V shed 8 bases and J shed 1 base, with 18 bases lying between them. The CDR3 extends over 17 amino acids. In nucleotides, the CDR3 is TGTGCCAGCGCATGGGCAGGGGAGGGGTCCTATAATTCACCCCTCCACTTT. Translation: CASAWAGEGSYNSPLHF.

The V gene is TRBV6-5, the J gene TRBJ1-2, with TRBD1 matching over 10 bases. The CDR3 is 13 residues long. V was clipped by 5 bases and J by 4 bases; unmatched bases: 1. The germline V gene has CDR1 MNHEY and CDR2 SVGAGI. The CDR3 is CASSRDRGYGYTF. The DNA for the CDR3 is TGTGCCAGCAGTCGGGACAGGGGCTATGGCTACACCTTC.

The chain combines TRBV27 with TRBJ2-1, with D perhaps TRBD2 (6 bases). V lost 1 base to trimming and J lost 4 bases, with 14 bases between them. The CDR3 has 16 residues. Germline V CDR1 and CDR2: MNHEY, SMNVEV (reference sequence). CDR3 bases: TGTGCCAGCAGTTTATATCCTAGCGCGAGTTACAATGAGCAGTTCTTC. This gives the protein CASSLYPSASYNEQFF.

The V and J genes are TRBV4-3 and TRBJ2-1; D may be TRBD1 (6 bases). The germline V gene encodes CDR1 LGHNA and CDR2 YSLEER. The CDR3 is 14 residues long. Between the trimmed V and J ends, which lost 4 bases and 8 bases, there was a span of 15 bases. CDR3 sequence (DNA): TGCGCCAGCAGCCCCCGGGACACCAGGGATGAGCAGTTCTTC. Its translation is CASSPRDTRDEQFF.

This chain links TRBV27 with TRBJ1-5; D possibly corresponds to TRBD1 (6 bases). In germline, CDR1 is MNHEY, CDR2 SMNVEV (reference sequence). The CDR3 extends over 13 amino acids. V was clipped by 5 bases and J by 4 bases, with 9 bases between them. CDR3 protein: CASSPQGNQPQHF. The CDR3 DNA is TGTGCCAGCAGTCCACAGGGAAATCAGCCCCAGCATTTT.

This clone was detected only once. The chain links TRBV5-1 to TRBJ2-1, with D perhaps being TRBD1 or TRBD2 (5 bases each). Trimming shortened V by 2 bases and J by 9 bases, and 18 bases separated the two germline ends. The CDR3 length is 15 residues. Germline CDR1 and CDR2: SGHRS and YFSETQ. The CDR3 protein is CASSFSGSSGREQFF. The DNA for the CDR3 is TGCGCCAGCAGCTTTTCGGGGAGTTCGGGACGTGAGCAGTTCTTC.

The chain recombines TRBV7-9 with TRBJ1-5; 10 bases match TRBD1. This CDR3 comprises 14 residues. Germline loops: CDR1 SEHNR, CDR2 FQNEAQ (reference sequence). The junction had 3 bases not matched to a gene; V was cut back by 5 bases and J by 5 bases. The CDR3 DNA follows: TGTGCCAGCAGCCCTGGGACAGGGGATCAGCCCCAGCATTTT. This encodes CASSPGTGDQPQHF.

This clone was counted between two and nine times. The rearrangement uses TRBV6-5 and TRBJ1-3; D is unclear. CDR1 MNHEY and CDR2 SVGAGI come from the germline V gene. Trimming pared 4 bases from V and 2 bases from J, leaving 9 bases between. CDR3 length: 14 residues. The CDR3 sequence is CASSLLGTGNTIYF. In DNA, the CDR3 is TGTGCCAGCAGTTTATTAGGGACTGGAAACACCATATATTTT.